Listed below are T cell receptor beta chains from one sample, sequenced in a study of T-cell reconstitution after alpha-beta-depleted transplantation in children. TCRdb processed the PCR reads anew with MiXCR; each CDR3 protein has one entry. The sample lists nearly 200,000 distinct CDR3 sequences; approximately 6.8% were seen once. The sample consisted of PBMCs, taken before TCRalphabeta/CD19-depleted stem cell transplant. These receptors were collected from a girl under two years old with combined immunodeficiency, due to receive a stem cell transplant. Both conserved end residues are part of each CDR3. The order of the fields is V gene, D gene, J gene, clone size, CDR3 DNA, CDR3 protein. The D gene is left open where the match is weak. The size entry gives once, few or many counts, or a class when the clone is expanded.

TRBV7-3	TRBD2	TRBJ2-5	many	TGTGCCAGCAGCCCCTTTGGCGGGGGGCTGCAAGAGACCCAGTACTTC	CASSPFGGGLQETQYF
TRBV4-1	NA	TRBJ2-2	few	TGCGCCAGCAGCCAAGACCCCCGATCCGGGGAGCTGTTTTTT	CASSQDPRSGELFF
TRBV4-2	NA	TRBJ2-2	many	TGTGCCAGCAGCCAAGATGCCGGGGGAGCAGGGGAGCTGTTTTTT	CASSQDAGGAGELFF
TRBV4-2	NA	TRBJ2-5	many	TGTGCCAGCAGCCAGGGGGATTTGGTGTACGGGACCCAGTACTTC	CASSQGDLVYGTQYF
TRBV15	TRBD1	TRBJ2-7	few	TGTGCCACCAGCACCATCATGCCCGGGACAGGCTTCTACGAGCAGTACTTC	CATSTIMPGTGFYEQYF
TRBV4-2	TRBD2	TRBJ2-2	few	TGTGCCAGCAGCCAAGAAGCTGCGGGGGGGCGCACCGGGGAGCTGTTTTTT	CASSQEAAGGRTGELFF
TRBV2	TRBD2	TRBJ2-5	many	TGTGCCAGGGAGACTAGCGGTGAAGAGACCCAGTACTTC	CARETSGEETQYF
TRBV12-3/TRBV12-4	TRBD2	TRBJ2-5	many	TGTGCCAGCACCCGTTTCGTAGCGGGAGAAGAGACCCAGTACTTC	CASTRFVAGEETQYF
TRBV18	NA	TRBJ2-7	few	TGTGCCAGCTCACTATCAAGAGCGGTGAACTACGAGCAGTACTTC	CASSLSRAVNYEQYF
TRBV20-1	TRBD2	TRBJ2-7	many	TGCAGTGCTAGAATGACTAGCACTTACGAGCAGTACTTC	CSARMTSTYEQYF
TRBV20-1	NA	TRBJ2-3	many	TGCAGTGCTAGTCTCTTAGATACGCAGTATTTT	CSASLLDTQYF
TRBV12-3/TRBV12-4	TRBD2	TRBJ2-2	many	TGTGCCAGCAGTCAAGGACTAGACAACACCGGGGAGCTGTTTTTT	CASSQGLDNTGELFF
TRBV7-8	NA	TRBJ2-2	many	TGTGCCAGCGGGTTCGGGATAGCACCCGGGGAGCTGTTTTTT	CASGFGIAPGELFF